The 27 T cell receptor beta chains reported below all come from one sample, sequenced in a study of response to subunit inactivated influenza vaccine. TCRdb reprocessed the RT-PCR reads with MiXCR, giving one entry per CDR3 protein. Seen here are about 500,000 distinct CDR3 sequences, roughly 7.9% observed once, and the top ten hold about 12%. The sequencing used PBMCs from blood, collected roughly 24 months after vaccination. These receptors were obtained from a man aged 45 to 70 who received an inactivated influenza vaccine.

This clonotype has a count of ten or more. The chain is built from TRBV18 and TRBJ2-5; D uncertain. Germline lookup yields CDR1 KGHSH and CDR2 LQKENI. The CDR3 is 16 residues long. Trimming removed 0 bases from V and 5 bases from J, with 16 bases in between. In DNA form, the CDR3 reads TGTGCCAGCTCACCACCGACACGTGCTGGGTTCGAGACCCAGTACTTC. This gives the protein CASSPPTRAGFETQYF.

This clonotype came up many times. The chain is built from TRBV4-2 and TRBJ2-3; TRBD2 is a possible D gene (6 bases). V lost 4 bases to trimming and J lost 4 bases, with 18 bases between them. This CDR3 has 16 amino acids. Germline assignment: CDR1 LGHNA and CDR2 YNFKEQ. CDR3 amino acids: CASSPLGLNGPDTQYF. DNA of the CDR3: TGTGCCAGCAGCCCACTGGGACTCAATGGCCCAGATACGCAGTATTTT.

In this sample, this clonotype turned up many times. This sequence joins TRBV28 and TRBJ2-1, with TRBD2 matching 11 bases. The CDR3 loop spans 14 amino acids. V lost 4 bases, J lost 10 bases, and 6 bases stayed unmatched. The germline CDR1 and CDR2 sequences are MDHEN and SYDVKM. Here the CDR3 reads CASSSSGGTREQFF. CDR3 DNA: TGTGCCAGCAGTTCTAGCGGGGGGACTAGGGAGCAGTTCTTC.

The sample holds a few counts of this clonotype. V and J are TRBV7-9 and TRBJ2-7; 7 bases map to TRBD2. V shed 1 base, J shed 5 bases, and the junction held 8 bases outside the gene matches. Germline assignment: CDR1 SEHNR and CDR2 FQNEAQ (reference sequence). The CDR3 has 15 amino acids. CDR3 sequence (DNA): TGTGCCAGCAGCTTAGTGTCCCGGACTAGTAACGAGCAGTACTTC. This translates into CASSLVSRTSNEQYF.

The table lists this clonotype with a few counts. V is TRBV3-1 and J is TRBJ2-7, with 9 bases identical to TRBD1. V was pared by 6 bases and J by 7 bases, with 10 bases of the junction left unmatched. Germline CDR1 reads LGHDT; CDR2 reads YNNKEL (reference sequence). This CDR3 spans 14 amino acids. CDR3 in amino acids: CASRRGQGLGEQYF. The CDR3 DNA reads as TGTGCCAGCAGGAGGGGACAGGGATTAGGGGAGCAGTACTTC.

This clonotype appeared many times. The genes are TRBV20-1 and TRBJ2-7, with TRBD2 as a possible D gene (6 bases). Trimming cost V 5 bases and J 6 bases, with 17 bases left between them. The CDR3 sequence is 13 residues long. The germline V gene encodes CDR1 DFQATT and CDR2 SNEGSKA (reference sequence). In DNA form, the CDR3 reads TGCAGTGCTTCATCAGGGACCGGGGGCGAGCAGTACTTC. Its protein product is CSASSGTGGEQYF.

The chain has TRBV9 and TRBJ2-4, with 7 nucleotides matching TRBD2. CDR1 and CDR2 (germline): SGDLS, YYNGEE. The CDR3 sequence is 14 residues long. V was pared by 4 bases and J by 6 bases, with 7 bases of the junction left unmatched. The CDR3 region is CASSPTGTTNIQYF. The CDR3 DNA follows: TGTGCCAGCAGCCCGACCGGGACTACAAACATTCAGTACTTC.

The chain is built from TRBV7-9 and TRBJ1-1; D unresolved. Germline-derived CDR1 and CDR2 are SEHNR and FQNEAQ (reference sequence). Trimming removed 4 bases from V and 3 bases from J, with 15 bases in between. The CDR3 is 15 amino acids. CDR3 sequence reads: CASSSSGYGHTEAFF. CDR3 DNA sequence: TGTGCCAGCAGCTCCTCGGGTTACGGACACACTGAAGCTTTCTTT.

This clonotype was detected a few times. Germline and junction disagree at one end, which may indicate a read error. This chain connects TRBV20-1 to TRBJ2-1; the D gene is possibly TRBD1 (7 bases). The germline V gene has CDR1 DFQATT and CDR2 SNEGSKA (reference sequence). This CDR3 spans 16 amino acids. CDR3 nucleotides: TGCAGTGCCAGAGCCACAGGGGAGGCGATCTACAATGAGCAGTTCTTC. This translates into CSARATGEAIYNEQFF.

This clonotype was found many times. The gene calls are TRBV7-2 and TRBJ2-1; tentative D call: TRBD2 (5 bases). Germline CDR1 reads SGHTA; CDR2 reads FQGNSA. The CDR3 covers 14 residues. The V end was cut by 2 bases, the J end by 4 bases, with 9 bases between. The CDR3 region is CASSLRGPYNEQFF. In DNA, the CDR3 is TGTGCCAGCAGCTTACGAGGGCCGTACAATGAGCAGTTCTTC. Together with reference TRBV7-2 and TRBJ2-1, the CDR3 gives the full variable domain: GAGVSQSPSNKVTEKGKDVELRCDPISGHTALYWYRQSLGQGLEFLIYFQGNSAPDKSGLPSDRFSAERTGGSVSTLTIQRTQQEDSAVYLCASSLRGPYNEQFFGPGTRLTVL.

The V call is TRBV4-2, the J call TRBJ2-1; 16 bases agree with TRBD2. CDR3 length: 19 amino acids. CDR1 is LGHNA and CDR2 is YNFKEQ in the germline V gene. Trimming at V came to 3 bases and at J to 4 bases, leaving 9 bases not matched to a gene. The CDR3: CASSQQSGLAGGSYNEQFF. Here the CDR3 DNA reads TGTGCCAGCAGCCAGCAATCGGGACTAGCGGGAGGGTCTTACAATGAGCAGTTCTTC.

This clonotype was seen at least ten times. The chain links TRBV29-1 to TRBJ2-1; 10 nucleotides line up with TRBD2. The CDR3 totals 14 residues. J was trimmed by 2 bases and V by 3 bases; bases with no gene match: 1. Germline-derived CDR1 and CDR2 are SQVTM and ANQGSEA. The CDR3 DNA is TGCAGCGTTGAGCTAGCGGGAGCCTACAATGAGCAGTTCTTC. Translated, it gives CSVELAGAYNEQFF.

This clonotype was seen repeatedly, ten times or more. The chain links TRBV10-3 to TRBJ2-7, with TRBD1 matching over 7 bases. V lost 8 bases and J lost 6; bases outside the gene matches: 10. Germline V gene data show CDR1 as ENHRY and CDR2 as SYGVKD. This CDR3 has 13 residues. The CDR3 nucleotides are TGTGCCATCGGATTGAGACAGGGAATCGAGCAGTACTTC. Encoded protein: CAIGLRQGIEQYF.

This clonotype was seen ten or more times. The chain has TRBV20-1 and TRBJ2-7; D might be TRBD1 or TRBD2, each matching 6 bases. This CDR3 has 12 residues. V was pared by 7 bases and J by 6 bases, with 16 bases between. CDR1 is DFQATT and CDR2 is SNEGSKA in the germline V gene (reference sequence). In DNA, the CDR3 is TGCAGTGTAGGGGGGACCTCCGGCGAGCAGTACTTC. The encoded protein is CSVGGTSGEQYF.

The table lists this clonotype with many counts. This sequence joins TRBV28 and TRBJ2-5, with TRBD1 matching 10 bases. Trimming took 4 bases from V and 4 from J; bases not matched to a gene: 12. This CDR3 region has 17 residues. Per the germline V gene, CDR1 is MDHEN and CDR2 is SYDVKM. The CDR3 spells CASSSFYLGTGVETQYF. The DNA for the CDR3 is TGTGCCAGCAGTTCCTTTTATTTGGGGACAGGGGTAGAGACCCAGTACTTC.

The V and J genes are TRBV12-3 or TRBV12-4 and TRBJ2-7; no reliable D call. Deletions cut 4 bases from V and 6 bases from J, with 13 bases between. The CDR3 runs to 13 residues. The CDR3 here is CASSYLWTGEQYF. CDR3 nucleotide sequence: TGTGCCAGCAGTTATCTATGGACGGGCGAGCAGTACTTC.

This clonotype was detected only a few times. The CDR3: CASSQEGDRVSPLHF. CDR3 bases: TGCGCCAGCAGCCAAGAGGGAGACAGGGTCTCACCCCTCCACTTT. The rearrangement uses TRBV4-3 and TRBJ1-6, with TRBD1 matching 7 bases. Looked up from germline, CDR1 is LGHNA and CDR2 is YSLEER. The junction had 6 bases not matched to a gene; V was cut back by 0 bases and J by 10 bases. The CDR3 spans 15 residues.

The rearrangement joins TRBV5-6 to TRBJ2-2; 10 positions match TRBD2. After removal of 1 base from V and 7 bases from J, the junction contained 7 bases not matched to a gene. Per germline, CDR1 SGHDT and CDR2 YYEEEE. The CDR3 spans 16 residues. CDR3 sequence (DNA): TGTGCCAGCAGCTTGAGGCTAGCGGGGGTAGTCGGGGAGCTGTTTTTT. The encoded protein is CASSLRLAGVVGELFF.

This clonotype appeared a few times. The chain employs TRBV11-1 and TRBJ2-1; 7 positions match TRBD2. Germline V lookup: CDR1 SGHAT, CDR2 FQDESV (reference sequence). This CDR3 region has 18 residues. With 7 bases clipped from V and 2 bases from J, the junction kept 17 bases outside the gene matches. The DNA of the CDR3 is TGTGCCAGCACCACCTTTTCCTGGCGGGAGCCTACCTACAATGAGCAGTTCTTC. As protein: CASTTFSWREPTYNEQFF.

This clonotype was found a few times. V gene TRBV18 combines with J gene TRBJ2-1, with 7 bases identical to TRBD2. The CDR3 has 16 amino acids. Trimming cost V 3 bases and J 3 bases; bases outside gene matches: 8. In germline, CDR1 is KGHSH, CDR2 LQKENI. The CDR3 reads CASSPRGDPGYNEQFF. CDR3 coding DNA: TGTGCCAGCTCACCCCGGGGGGACCCCGGCTACAATGAGCAGTTCTTC.

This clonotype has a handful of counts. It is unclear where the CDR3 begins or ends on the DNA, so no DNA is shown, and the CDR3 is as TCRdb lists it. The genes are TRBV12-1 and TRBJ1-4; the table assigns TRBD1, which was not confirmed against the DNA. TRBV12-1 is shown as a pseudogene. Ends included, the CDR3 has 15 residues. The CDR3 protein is CASSFGQGTNEKLFF.

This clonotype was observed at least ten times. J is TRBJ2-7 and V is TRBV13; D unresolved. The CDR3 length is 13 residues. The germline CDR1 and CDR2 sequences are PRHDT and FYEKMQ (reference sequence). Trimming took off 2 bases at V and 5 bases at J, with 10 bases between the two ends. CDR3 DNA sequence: TGTGCCAGCAGCTTAAGTGTCAGGAACGAGCAGTACTTC. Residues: CASSLSVRNEQYF.

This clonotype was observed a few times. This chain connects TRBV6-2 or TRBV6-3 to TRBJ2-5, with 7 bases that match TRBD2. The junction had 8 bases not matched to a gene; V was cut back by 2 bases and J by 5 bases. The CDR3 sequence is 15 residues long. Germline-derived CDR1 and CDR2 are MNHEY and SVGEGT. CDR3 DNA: TGTGCCAGCAGTTACGGGACTACCTCCTTGGAGACCCAGTACTTC. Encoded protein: CASSYGTTSLETQYF.

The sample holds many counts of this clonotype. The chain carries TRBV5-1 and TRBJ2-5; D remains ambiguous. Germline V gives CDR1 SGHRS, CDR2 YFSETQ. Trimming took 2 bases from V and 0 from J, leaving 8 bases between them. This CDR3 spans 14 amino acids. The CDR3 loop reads CASSLSGNQETQYF. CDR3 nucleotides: TGCGCCAGCAGCTTATCCGGAAACCAAGAGACCCAGTACTTC.

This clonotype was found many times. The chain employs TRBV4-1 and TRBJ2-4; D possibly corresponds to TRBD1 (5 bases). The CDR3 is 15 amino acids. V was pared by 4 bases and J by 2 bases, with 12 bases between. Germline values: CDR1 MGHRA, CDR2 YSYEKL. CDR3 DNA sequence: TGCGCCAGCAGCCGTGGGCAGGGAACCAAAAACATTCAGTACTTC. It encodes CASSRGQGTKNIQYF.

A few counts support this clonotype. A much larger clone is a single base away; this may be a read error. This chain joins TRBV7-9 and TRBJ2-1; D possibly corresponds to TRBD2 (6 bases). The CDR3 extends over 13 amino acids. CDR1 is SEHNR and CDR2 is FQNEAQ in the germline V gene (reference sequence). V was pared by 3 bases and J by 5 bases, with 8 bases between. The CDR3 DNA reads TGTGCCAGCAGCTTCGGACTAAACAATGAGCAGTTCTTC. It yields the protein CASSFGLNNEQFF.

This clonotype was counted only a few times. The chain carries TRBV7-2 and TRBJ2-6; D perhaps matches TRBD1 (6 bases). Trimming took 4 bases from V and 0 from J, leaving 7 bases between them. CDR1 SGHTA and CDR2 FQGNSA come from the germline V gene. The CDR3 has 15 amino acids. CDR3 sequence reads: CASSSGASGANVLTF. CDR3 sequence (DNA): TGTGCCAGCAGCTCAGGGGCCTCTGGGGCCAACGTCCTGACTTTC.